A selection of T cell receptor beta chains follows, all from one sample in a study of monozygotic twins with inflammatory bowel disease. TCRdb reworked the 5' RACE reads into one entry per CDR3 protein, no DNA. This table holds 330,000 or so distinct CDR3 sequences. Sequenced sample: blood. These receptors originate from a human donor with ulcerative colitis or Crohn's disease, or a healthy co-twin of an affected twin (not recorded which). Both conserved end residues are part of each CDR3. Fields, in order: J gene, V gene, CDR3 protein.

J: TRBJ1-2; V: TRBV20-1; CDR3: CSAKPGQGVQGYGYTF
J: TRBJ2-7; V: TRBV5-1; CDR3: CASSSTLSYEQYF
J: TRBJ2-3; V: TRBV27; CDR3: CASTASGGSTDTQYF
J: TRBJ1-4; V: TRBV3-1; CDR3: CASSQPGATNEKLFF
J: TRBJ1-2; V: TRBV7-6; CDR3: CASSLDTYGYTF
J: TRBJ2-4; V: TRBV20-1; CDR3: CSARWGERSQYF
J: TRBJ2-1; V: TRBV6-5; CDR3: CASTTLLGEQFF
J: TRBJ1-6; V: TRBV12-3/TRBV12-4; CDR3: CASSPTGQGNSPLHF
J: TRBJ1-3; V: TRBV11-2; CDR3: CASSLNGPGPNSGNTIYF
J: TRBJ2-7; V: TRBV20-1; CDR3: CSGLEGYSYEQYF
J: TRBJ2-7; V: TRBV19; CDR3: CASRRGTSRTNSYEQYF
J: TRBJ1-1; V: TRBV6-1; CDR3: CASTVFLVQGRVADTEAFF
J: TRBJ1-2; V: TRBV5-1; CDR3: CASSLEAGLGYTF
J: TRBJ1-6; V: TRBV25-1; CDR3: CASTRDIPPLHF
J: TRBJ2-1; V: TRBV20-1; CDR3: CSARERRTYNEQFF
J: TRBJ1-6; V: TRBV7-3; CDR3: CASSATGGSPLHF
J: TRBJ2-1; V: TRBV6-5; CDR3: CASSYSEVAYGDHNEQFF
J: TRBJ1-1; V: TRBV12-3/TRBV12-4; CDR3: CASSLKTGSMHTEAFF
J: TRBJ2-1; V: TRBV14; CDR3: CASSQDQSSYNEQFF
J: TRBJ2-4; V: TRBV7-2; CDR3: CASSTWGRGFKNIQYF
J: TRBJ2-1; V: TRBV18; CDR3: CASSPQPGGGLNNEQFF
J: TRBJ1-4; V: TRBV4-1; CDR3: CASSQDSFKWQGGKLFF
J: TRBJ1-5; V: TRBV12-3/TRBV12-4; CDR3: CASSFGRGGDQPQHF
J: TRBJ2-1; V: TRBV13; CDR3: CASSFLAGTGNEQFF
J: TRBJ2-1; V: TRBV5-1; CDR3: CASITSGAGGRHEQFF
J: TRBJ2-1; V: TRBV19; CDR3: CASTGLAGPPNEQFF
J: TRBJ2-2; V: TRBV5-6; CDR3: CASSLRTSGMNTGELFF
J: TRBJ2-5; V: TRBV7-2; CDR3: CASSEWTSGQETQYF
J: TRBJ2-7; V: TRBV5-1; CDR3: CASSPTETYEQYF